Shown below are 18 T cell receptor beta chains from a single sample sequenced in a study of blood T cell repertoires in COVID-19. Repertoires were generated with immunoSEQ multiplex PCR, while TCRdb's copy carries only in-frame clones and drops some. This table holds about 370,000 clones, 89% found once. The sample consisted of peripheral blood. The receptors here all came from a woman in her thirties with COVID-19, enrolled during active disease.

The V and J genes are TRBV9 and TRBJ1-5; 8 nucleotides line up with TRBD1. V lost 4 bases, J lost 3 bases, and 6 bases stayed unmatched. The germline gives CDR1 SGDLS, CDR2 YYNGEE. CDR3 size: 15 residues. CDR3 DNA sequence: TGTGCCAGCAGCCTAGGACAGGGAGCCAATCAGCCCCAGCATTTT. It specifies CASSLGQGANQPQHF.

This clone was seen only once. In DNA form, the CDR3 reads TGCGCCAGCAGCCCACTGGGGGGTCCTCAGCCCCAGCATTTT. This gives the protein CASSPLGGPQPQHF. The rearrangement uses TRBV4-1 and TRBJ1-5; tentatively, D is TRBD1 (5 bases). Germline lookup yields CDR1 MGHRA and CDR2 YSYEKL. Trimming shortened V by 4 bases and J by 6 bases, and 13 bases separated the two germline ends. There are 14 residues in the CDR3.

The chain links TRBV7-2 to TRBJ1-2; 7 positions match TRBD1. This CDR3 spans 14 amino acids. J lost 8 bases, V lost 4 bases, and 10 bases had no gene match. CDR1 SGHTA and CDR2 FQGNSA come from the germline V gene. The CDR3 sequence is CASSSAGGWDGYTF. CDR3 DNA sequence: TGTGCCAGCAGCTCCGCAGGGGGTTGGGACGGCTACACCTTC.

The rearrangement uses TRBV5-1 and TRBJ2-7; 9 positions agree with TRBD2. The germline CDR1 and CDR2 sequences are SGHRS and YFSETQ. Losses at the gene ends were 0 bases for V and 5 bases for J; bases not matched to a gene: 3. The CDR3 has 14 residues. The CDR3 sequence is CASSLGSGGNEQYF. CDR3 DNA: TGCGCCAGCAGCTTGGGTAGCGGGGGCAACGAGCAGTACTTC.

A single count supports this clone. V is TRBV6-4 and J is TRBJ2-3; TRBD2 matches at 11 bases. Germline V gene sequence: CDR1 MRHNA, CDR2 SNTAGT. The CDR3 spans 15 residues. Trimming at V came to 3 bases and at J to 8 bases, leaving 7 bases not matched to a gene. CDR3 loop: CASSEVAGGPGTQYF. CDR3 DNA sequence: TGTGCCAGCAGTGAGGTAGCGGGGGGGCCAGGTACGCAGTATTTT.

The chain uses TRBV6-5 and TRBJ1-1; D ambiguous. The germline CDR1 and CDR2 sequences are MNHEY and SVGAGI. The CDR3 has 13 residues. V lost 0 bases, J lost 8 bases, and 10 bases lay in between. CDR3 DNA: TGTGCCAGCAGTTACTCACCGGACTCAGAAGCTTTCTTT. Its translation is CASSYSPDSEAFF.

The chain is built from TRBV10-1 and TRBJ2-3; unclear D gene. The CDR3 extends over 13 amino acids. Trimming shortened V by 0 bases and J by 5 bases, and 6 bases separated the two germline ends. Per germline, CDR1 WNHNN and CDR2 SYGVQD (reference sequence). The CDR3 here is CASSESTLDTQYF. The CDR3 DNA sequence: TGCGCCAGCAGTGAGTCGACACTAGATACGCAGTATTTT.

This clone was recorded a few times. V usage is TRBV28 and J usage is TRBJ2-7; D may be TRBD1 (6 bases). This CDR3 has 16 amino acids. Germline assignment: CDR1 MDHEN and CDR2 SYDVKM. Trimming removed 4 bases at V and 1 base at J, with 17 bases between. The CDR3 is CASSSGQLLPSYEQYV. The CDR3 bases are TGTGCCAGCAGTTCAGGACAGCTCCTACCATCCTACGAGCAGTACGTC.

This clone was seen once. J is TRBJ2-3 and V is TRBV6-5; 11 bases align to TRBD2. CDR1 MNHEY and CDR2 SVGAGI come from the germline V gene. V was clipped by 4 bases and J by 4 bases; unmatched bases: 7. The CDR3 totals 16 residues. The CDR3 is CASSSTSGILADTQYF. CDR3 coding DNA: TGTGCCAGCAGTTCGACTAGCGGGATCTTAGCAGATACGCAGTATTTT.

This clone was detected a few times. The J gene is TRBJ1-5, the V gene TRBV19, with unresolved D. Germline CDR1 reads LNHDA; CDR2 reads SQIVND (reference sequence). Trimming removed 5 bases from V and 0 bases from J, with 8 bases in between. The CDR3 covers 14 residues. This CDR3 is CASSPGSSNQPQHF. The CDR3 bases are TGTGCCAGTAGTCCTGGTAGTAGCAATCAGCCCCAGCATTTT.

The chain combines TRBV4-3 with TRBJ1-2, with D possibly matching TRBD1 (5 bases). The V end was cut by 1 base, the J end by 0 bases, with 15 bases between. The V gene's germline CDR1 is LGHNA and CDR2 YSLEER. CDR3 length: 17 residues. The CDR3 bases are TGCGCCAGCAGCCAAGCACCGGGCGGGACCACTAACTATGGCTACACCTTC. Translation: CASSQAPGGTTNYGYTF.

The chain carries TRBV27 and TRBJ2-7; 9 bases agree with TRBD1. Germline V gene lookup returns CDR1 MNHEY and CDR2 SMNVEV (reference sequence). The CDR3 loop spans 15 amino acids. V shed 2 bases, J shed 2 bases, and the junction held 4 bases outside the gene matches. CDR3 residues: CASSLAGTGPYEQYV. CDR3 sequence (DNA): TGTGCCAGCAGTTTAGCCGGGACAGGGCCCTACGAGCAGTACGTC.

This chain connects TRBV7-9 to TRBJ2-1, with 9 bases matching TRBD2. V trimming: 6 bases; J trimming: 1 base; junction bases outside the gene matches: 4. This CDR3 is 15 amino acids long. Looked up from germline, CDR1 is SEHNR and CDR2 is FQNEAQ (reference sequence). CDR3 sequence (DNA): TGTGCCAGCAGGCCGACTAGCGGATCCTACAATGAGCAGTTCTTC. Translated, it gives CASRPTSGSYNEQFF.

CDR3 sequence (DNA): TGTGCCAGTGGCGGACCAACAGGGGGCATGGGCACTGAAGCTTTCTTT. Residues: CASGGPTGGMGTEAFF. This sequence joins TRBV11-3 and TRBJ1-1, with 9 bases matching TRBD1. CDR3 length: 16 amino acids. The V gene end was trimmed by 9 bases and the J gene end by 4 bases; junction bases not matched to a gene: 15. Germline V gene lookup returns CDR1 SGHNT and CDR2 YENEEA.

CDR3: CASSESPYRDRRYNEQFF. CDR3 DNA: TGTGCCAGCAGTGAAAGCCCGTACCGGGACAGGAGATACAATGAGCAGTTCTTC. The V gene is TRBV2, the J gene TRBJ2-1; TRBD1 matches 8 bases. Germline V gives CDR1 SNHLY, CDR2 FYNNEI. The CDR3 extends over 18 amino acids. V gave up 2 bases and J gave up 4 bases; unmatched junction bases: 13. The variable domain in full, with the rest retrieved from reference TRBV2 and TRBJ2-1, is EPEVTQTPSHQVTQMGQEVILRCVPISNHLYFYWYRQILGQKVEFLVSFYNNEISEKSEIFDDQFSVERPDGSNFTLKIRSTKLEDSAMYFCASSESPYRDRRYNEQFFGPGTRLTVL.

This CDR3 is CASRMGQSNPGSTEAFF. CDR3 nucleotides: TGTGCCAGCCGTATGGGACAGTCAAACCCGGGCAGCACTGAAGCTTTCTTT. J is TRBJ1-1 and V is TRBV3-1 (or the pseudogene TRBV3-2); 7 positions match TRBD1. The J segment lost 4 bases and the V segment lost 8 bases, leaving 19 bases of the junction unmatched. This CDR3 has 17 residues. Germline lookup yields CDR1 LGHDT and CDR2 YNNKEL (reference sequence).

Only one count was recorded for this clone. V and J are TRBV5-1 and TRBJ2-3; 8 nucleotides align to TRBD2. Trimming took 0 bases from V and 6 from J; bases not matched to a gene: 6. CDR3 size: 15 residues. Looked up from germline, CDR1 is SGHRS and CDR2 is YFSETQ. The CDR3 DNA sequence: TGCGCCAGCAGCTTGGAAGCGGCTAGCGGGGATACGCAGTATTTT. Its translation: CASSLEAASGDTQYF.

This chain uses TRBV7-9 with TRBJ2-4, with a weak D call TRBD1 (5 bases). Trimming removed 1 base from V and 3 bases from J, with 10 bases in between. Germline loops: CDR1 SEHNR, CDR2 FQNEAQ (reference sequence). There are 15 residues in the CDR3. In DNA form, the CDR3 reads TGTGCCAGCAGCTTAGGGGGCCTTGACAAAAACATTCAGTACTTC. Protein: CASSLGGLDKNIQYF.